This T cell receptor beta chain was captured in a study of blood T cell repertoires in COVID-19. As for the study in general: The cDNA or gDNA used as material had been derived from T cells, B-cell-depleted T cells, or PBMCs.

Participants were aged about 18 to 89 years from around 26 US areas. In the authors' methods: Quantification of nucleated cells was approximated via reference gene primer amplification. TCRdb's table, derived via immunoSEQ multiplex PCR, lists solely in-frame clones and lacks some. The V and J calls and clone size come from that table; D and trimming were worked out from the DNA. The sample yields over 200,000 clones, over 80% seen once. Trimming cost V 7 bases and J 2 bases; bases outside gene matches: 3. The CDR3 covers 14 residues. Germline CDR1 SQVTM, CDR2 ANQGSEA. The clonotype comes from a man younger than 35 with acute COVID-19. The gene calls are TRBV29-1 and TRBJ2-5, with TRBD2 matching over 14 bases. Sequencing was carried out using PBMCs or T cells enriched from blood (not recorded which). The CDR3 region is CSEGTSGSQETQYF. In nucleotides, the CDR3 is TGCAGCGAAGGGACTAGCGGGAGTCAAGAGACCCAGTACTTC.